A single sample is the source of the 26 T cell receptor beta chains below, sequenced in a study of early T cells in non-severe SARS-CoV-2 infection (dated by TCRdb to the early 2020s). Receptor amplification or capture employed 5' RACE. This sample was sequenced with a NextSeq 500. Using fastp trimming at Q25 and MiXCR clonotype assembly, TCRdb reanalyzed the public sequencing data and kept in-frame beta chains. Merged by CDR3 protein, the rows form single entries marked with the most common genes and DNA. The sample table contains tens of thousands of distinct CDR3 sequences; only one count was recorded for 10% to 14% of them. The ten most abundant clones make up about 1.5% of the sample. Sequencing used whole blood. The receptors stem from an adult who was a healthcare worker with PCR-confirmed SARS-CoV-2 infection or an uninfected control (not recorded which).

This clonotype was detected ten times or more. The chain uses TRBV20-1 and TRBJ2-7, with 12 bases fitting TRBD2. Losses at the gene ends were 6 bases for V and 1 base for J; bases not matched to a gene: 4. The CDR3 spans 14 residues. The germline V gene encodes CDR1 DFQATT and CDR2 SNEGSKA (reference sequence). This CDR3 is CSARTSGASYEQYF. CDR3 coding DNA: TGCAGTGCGAGGACTAGCGGGGCATCCTACGAGCAGTACTTC.

J is TRBJ2-7 and V is TRBV12-3 or TRBV12-4; D is uncertain. V was trimmed by 3 bases and J by 3 bases, leaving 6 bases between them. CDR3 size: 12 residues. CDR3 sequence (DNA): TGTGCCAGCAGTTTCGGGTTCTACGAGCAGTACTTC. Its translation: CASSFGFYEQYF.

This clonotype appeared many times. The chain uses TRBV7-9 and TRBJ2-1; D is possibly TRBD1 (5 bases). Trimming stripped 4 bases from V and 7 bases from J, with 17 bases between. The CDR3 is made up of 15 amino acids. The germline V gene has CDR1 SEHNR and CDR2 FQNEAQ (reference sequence). CDR3 DNA: TGTGCCAGCAGCTCCACGATGACGCAGGGTAATGAGCAGTTCTTC. This sequence encodes CASSSTMTQGNEQFF.

As concerns this clonotype: With a much larger clone just one base away, this may be a read error. The chain recombines TRBV7-2 with TRBJ2-3, with D perhaps TRBD1 or TRBD2 (6 bases each). The CDR3 contains 14 residues. Trimming removed 6 bases from V and 11 bases from J, with 21 bases in between. Looked up from germline, CDR1 is SGHTA and CDR2 is FQGNSA. The CDR3 region has the DNA TGTGCCAGCAGACTAACCCCGGGGGCGGTTATGCAGTATTTT. It is translated as CASRLTPGAVMQYF. The variable domain in full, completed from reference TRBV7-2 and TRBJ2-3, reads GAGVSQSPSNKVTEKGKDVELRCDPISGHTALYWYRQSLGQGLEFLIYFQGNSAPDKSGLPSDRFSAERTGGSVSTLTIQRTQQEDSAVYLCASRLTPGAVMQYFGPGTRLTVL.

The V and J genes are TRBV5-1 and TRBJ1-1; D gene uncertain. This CDR3 comprises 14 residues. With 0 bases removed from V and 3 bases from J, the gap between germline ends came to 9 bases. Germline assignment: CDR1 SGHRS and CDR2 YFSETQ. This CDR3 reads CASSLDGPDTEAFF. The CDR3 coding sequence is TGCGCCAGCAGCTTGGACGGTCCGGACACTGAAGCTTTCTTT.

The table lists this clonotype with many counts. Written as DNA, the CDR3 is TGCGCCAGCATCCAACAGGGCACGAACACTGAAGCTTTCTTT. Protein product: CASIQQGTNTEAFF. The rearrangement links TRBV10-1 to TRBJ1-1; maybe TRBD1 (6 bases). Trimming pared 7 bases from V and 1 base from J, leaving 13 bases between. Germline V CDR1 and CDR2: WNHNN, SYGVQD (reference sequence). This CDR3 is built from 14 residues.

The chain employs TRBV7-8 and TRBJ2-2; no clear D gene. Trimming cost V 6 bases and J 7 bases, with 21 bases left between them. CDR1 is SGHVS, CDR2 FQNEAQ, per germline. The CDR3 consists of 16 residues. Here the CDR3 DNA reads TGTGCCAGCAGTTCAAGGTCGGATTGGAGAATCGGGGAGCTGTTTTTT. Translated: CASSSRSDWRIGELFF.

This chain connects TRBV27 to TRBJ2-1; TRBD2 matches at 8 bases. Germline lookup yields CDR1 MNHEY and CDR2 SMNVEV (reference sequence). The length of the CDR3 is 15 residues. Trimming cost V 5 bases and J 4 bases; bases outside gene matches: 7. DNA for the CDR3: TGTGCCAGCAGTACCTCTGGCGGGGGGTACAATGAGCAGTTCTTC. This encodes CASSTSGGGYNEQFF.

This clonotype came up once. The chain carries TRBV4-3 and TRBJ1-4; D remains ambiguous. Germline CDR1 LGHNA, CDR2 YSLEER. With 1 base removed from V and 6 bases from J, the gap between germline ends came to 3 bases. This CDR3 has 12 residues. The CDR3, as DNA: TGCGCCAGCAGCCAAGTGGATGAAAAACTGTTTTTT. Encoded protein: CASSQVDEKLFF.

The chain joins TRBV18 to TRBJ2-1; tentative D call: TRBD1 (6 bases). V shed 2 bases and J shed 5 bases, with 13 bases lying between them. This CDR3 is built from 15 residues. Germline V gene data show CDR1 as KGHSH and CDR2 as LQKENI. CDR3 DNA: TGTGCCAGCTCACCAGGGGTAAACAGGGACAATGAGCAGTTCTTC. Encoded protein: CASSPGVNRDNEQFF.

This clonotype occurred many times. The chain links TRBV5-4 to TRBJ2-1; TRBD2 might be the D (5 bases). Trimming removed 7 bases from V and 7 bases from J, with 18 bases in between. The CDR3 consists of 14 residues. The V gene's germline CDR1 is SGHNT and CDR2 YYREEE (reference sequence). The CDR3 region has the DNA TGTGCCAGCCGTTTCTGGAGCGGTCGGAATGAGCAGTTCTTC. This gives the protein CASRFWSGRNEQFF.

This clonotype was picked up many times. J is TRBJ2-3 and V is TRBV7-2; 9 positions match TRBD2. Trimming at V came to 0 bases and at J to 1 base, leaving 2 bases not matched to a gene. The CDR3 is made up of 16 amino acids. CDR1 and CDR2 from the germline V gene are SGHTA and FQGNSA. CDR3 coding DNA: TGTGCCAGCAGCTTAGCCCTAGCGGGGCGCACAGATACGCAGTATTTT. As protein: CASSLALAGRTDTQYF.

This clonotype showed up many times. The rearrangement links TRBV19 to TRBJ2-5, with 15 bases aligning to TRBD2. V was clipped by 4 bases and J by 5 bases; unmatched bases: 11. This CDR3 spans 18 amino acids. Germline V gene data show CDR1 as LNHDA and CDR2 as SQIVND (reference sequence). The CDR3: CASSTGLAGGRTGETQYF. For the CDR3, the DNA is TGTGCCAGTAGTACGGGACTAGCGGGGGGACGAACCGGGGAGACCCAGTACTTC.

This clonotype was observed at least ten times. The genes are TRBV7-9 and TRBJ1-1; D is ambiguous. Per the germline V gene, CDR1 is SEHNR and CDR2 is FQNEAQ (reference sequence). Trimming left V 3 bases short and J 1 base short, with 6 bases between. This CDR3 has 13 residues. The CDR3 loop is CASSFYRNTEAFF. CDR3 coding DNA: TGTGCCAGCAGCTTCTACAGGAACACTGAAGCTTTCTTT.

This clonotype was observed a handful of times. This sequence joins TRBV28 and TRBJ2-5, with D possibly matching TRBD2 (6 bases). The CDR3 runs 19 residues. The germline CDR1 and CDR2 sequences are MDHEN and SYDVKM. Trimming cost V 8 bases and J 5 bases, with 33 bases left between them. In DNA form, the CDR3 reads TGTGCCAGCGGCCTCACCAGGCTACTGGTGCCGGACGGAGGGGAGACCCAGTACTTC. Its translation: CASGLTRLLVPDGGETQYF. The full variable domain, its missing parts supplied by reference TRBV28 and TRBJ2-5, is DVKVTQSSRYLVKRTGEKVFLECVQDMDHENMFWYRQDPGLGLRLIYFSYDVKMKEKGDIPEGYSVSREKKERFSLILESASTNQTSMYLCASGLTRLLVPDGGETQYFGPGTRLLVL.

This clonotype was observed a handful of times. This chain connects TRBV10-3 to TRBJ2-1, with TRBD2 as a possible D gene (6 bases). The CDR3 sequence is 14 residues long. V lost 9 bases to trimming and J lost 6 bases, with 18 bases between them. Germline values: CDR1 ENHRY, CDR2 SYGVKD. Written as DNA, the CDR3 is TGTGCCATATCTCCCGTGGGTAGCGGCAATGAGCAGTTCTTC. This sequence encodes CAISPVGSGNEQFF.

The genes are TRBV28 and TRBJ2-7; the D gene is possibly TRBD1 (6 bases). V lost 6 bases to trimming and J lost 1 base, with 16 bases between them. Germline-derived CDR1 and CDR2 are MDHEN and SYDVKM. CDR3 size: 15 residues. CDR3 in amino acids: CASSQTRGRSYEQYF. The CDR3 DNA reads TGTGCCAGCAGCCAAACCAGGGGTAGGTCCTACGAGCAGTACTTC.

This clonotype was picked up many times. The chain employs TRBV30 and TRBJ1-6, with D possibly matching TRBD1 (5 bases). Germline lookup yields CDR1 GTSNPN and CDR2 SVGIG (reference sequence). V was shortened by 0 bases and J by 8 bases, with 14 bases between the two germline ends. The CDR3 length is 15 residues. The CDR3 loop reads CAWSVSRQSYSPLHF. Here the CDR3 DNA reads TGTGCCTGGAGTGTATCGCGACAGTCCTATTCACCCCTCCACTTT.

This clonotype was counted only a few times. The genes are TRBV12-3 or TRBV12-4 and TRBJ1-2; D gene uncertain. The CDR3 runs 11 residues. V lost 3 bases to trimming and J lost 7 bases, with 6 bases between them. The CDR3 is CASSFSTGYTF. CDR3 in DNA: TGTGCCAGCAGTTTTTCGACTGGCTACACCTTC.

This clonotype was counted between two and nine times. The chain joins TRBV20-1 to TRBJ2-3, with D perhaps matching TRBD2 (7 bases). V was shortened by 5 bases and J by 5 bases, with 17 bases between the two germline ends. Germline V gene lookup returns CDR1 DFQATT and CDR2 SNEGSKA (reference sequence). The length of the CDR3 is 14 residues. DNA of the CDR3: TGCAGTGCTCCCATAGGGGGGGCCGTAGATACGCAGTATTTT. Translating it yields CSAPIGGAVDTQYF.

This clonotype has ten or more counts. The gene calls are TRBV5-1 and TRBJ1-3, with a tentative D call TRBD1 (6 bases). Trimming pared 2 bases from V and 2 bases from J, leaving 14 bases between. Germline CDR1 SGHRS, CDR2 YFSETQ. This CDR3 is 16 amino acids long. Here the CDR3 reads CASSLTGLVAGNTIYF. The CDR3 nucleotides read TGCGCCAGCAGCTTAACAGGGTTAGTCGCTGGAAACACCATATATTTT.

This chain connects TRBV3-2 to TRBJ2-3; the table's D call of TRBD1 was not tested on the DNA. TRBV3-2 represents a pseudogene. The CDR3 consists of 18 residues. For the CDR3, the DNA is TGTGCCAGCAGCCCTCCCTCCTTCGGGGCGGGGGTCCCAGATACGCAGTATTTT. This translates into CASSPPSFGAGVPDTQYF.

This clonotype was detected a few times. The chain joins TRBV4-3 to TRBJ2-1, with TRBD2 matching 11 bases. The CDR3 has 15 residues. Per the germline V gene, CDR1 is LGHNA and CDR2 is YSLEER. Trimming took 4 bases from V and 3 from J; bases not matched to a gene: 2. CDR3 nucleotide sequence: TGCGCCAGCAGCCCGGGACTAGCGGACTACAATGAGCAGTTCTTC. Its translation: CASSPGLADYNEQFF.

The table lists this clonotype with a few counts. The chain uses TRBV6-5 and TRBJ2-3, with D maybe TRBD1 (5 bases). The CDR3 loop spans 13 amino acids. The germline CDR1 and CDR2 sequences are MNHEY and SVGAGI. Trimming stripped 8 bases from V and 5 bases from J, with 14 bases between. The CDR3 nucleotides read TGTGCCAGCGCCAGGGATGCTGTAGATACGCAGTATTTT. This gives the protein CASARDAVDTQYF.

This clonotype has just a few counts. The chain couples TRBV19 to TRBJ2-5; maybe TRBD2 (5 bases). This CDR3 is built from 13 residues. Germline assignment: CDR1 LNHDA and CDR2 SQIVND (reference sequence). V lost 4 bases and J 3 bases, leaving 9 bases between the germline ends. The CDR3 protein is CASSRRTKETQYF. The CDR3, as DNA: TGTGCCAGTAGTAGGAGGACCAAAGAGACCCAGTACTTC.

This chain links TRBV5-6 with TRBJ1-1; D perhaps matches TRBD1 (6 bases). Germline CDR1 SGHDT, CDR2 YYEEEE. The CDR3 covers 15 residues. V gave up 1 base and J gave up 6 bases, with 16 bases separating them. CDR3: CASSLNRASLPEAFF. The CDR3 nucleotides read TGTGCCAGCAGCTTGAACAGGGCGTCCCTACCTGAAGCTTTCTTT.